One sample yielded the 5 T cell receptor beta chains listed below, sequenced in a study of T cell responses to AZD1222 COVID-19 vaccine. The assay was immunoSEQ multiplex PCR, and TCRdb's table has in-frame clones only and misses some. The data show 100,000 to 110,000 clones, with roughly 91% seen just once and more than 1.5% held by the top ten. The sample was peripheral blood, taken on day 0 of AZD1222 vaccination. The receptors shown here come from an adult in good health.

The J gene is TRBJ2-7, the V gene TRBV7-6; 10 nucleotides line up with TRBD2. V dropped 5 bases and J dropped 0; count of bases not matched to a gene: 7. This CDR3 region has 16 residues. Germline V gene lookup returns CDR1 SGHVS and CDR2 FNYEAQ. The CDR3 bases are TGTGCCAGCAGCCCGAGGGGACTAGCGAACTCCTACGAGCAGTACTTC. This sequence encodes CASSPRGLANSYEQYF.

CDR3 amino acids: CASSSAMNTEAFF. As DNA, the CDR3 is TGTGCCAGCAGCTCAGCAATGAACACTGAAGCTTTCTTT. The genes are TRBV28 and TRBJ1-1; D is ambiguous. The CDR3 sequence is 13 residues long. Germline CDR1 MDHEN, CDR2 SYDVKM. V lost 6 bases and J 0 bases, leaving 8 bases between the germline ends. Drawing the rest from reference TRBV28 and TRBJ1-1, the complete variable domain is DVKVTQSSRYLVKRTGEKVFLECVQDMDHENMFWYRQDPGLGLRLIYFSYDVKMKEKGDIPEGYSVSREKKERFSLILESASTNQTSMYLCASSSAMNTEAFFGQGTRLTVV.

This clone was seen once. V usage is TRBV5-1 and J usage is TRBJ2-1, with D maybe TRBD2 (5 bases). Trimming took 3 bases from V and 1 from J, leaving 17 bases between them. Germline CDR1 and CDR2: SGHRS and YFSETQ. The CDR3 has 17 residues. The CDR3 DNA sequence: TGCGCCAGCAGCTACGAACCGACTGGGAGTTCCTACAATGAGCAGTTCTTC. As protein: CASSYEPTGSSYNEQFF. Looking up the rest from reference TRBV5-1 and TRBJ2-1 gives the full variable domain: KAGVTQTPRYLIKTRGQQVTLSCSPISGHRSVSWYQQTPGQGLQFLFEYFSETQRNKGNFPGRFSGRQFSNSRSEMNVSTLELGDSALYLCASSYEPTGSSYNEQFFGPGTRLTVL.

This clone was picked up one time. The rearrangement joins TRBV7-6 to TRBJ2-2; 11 nucleotides agree with TRBD2. The V gene end was trimmed by 3 bases and the J gene end by 4 bases; junction bases not matched to a gene: 1. CDR1 is SGHVS, CDR2 FNYEAQ, per germline. There are 15 residues in the CDR3. DNA of the CDR3: TGTGCCAGCAGCTTTACTAGCGGGAGCACCGGGGAGCTGTTTTTT. It specifies CASSFTSGSTGELFF. Filled out from reference TRBV7-6 and TRBJ2-2, the complete variable domain reads GAGVSQSPRYKVTKRGQDVALRCDPISGHVSLYWYRQALGQGPEFLTYFNYEAQQDKSGLPNDRFSAERPEGSISTLTIQRTEQRDSAMYRCASSFTSGSTGELFFGEGSRLTVL.

The chain joins TRBV11-2 to TRBJ2-5, with 8 bases aligning to TRBD1. V lost 4 bases to trimming and J lost 3 bases; unmatched junction nucleotides: 7. CDR1 and CDR2 from the germline V gene are SGHAT and FQNNGV. This CDR3 is built from 15 residues. The CDR3 coding sequence is TGTGCCAGCAGCTCCCCGACAGGGGTTGAAGAGACCCAGTACTTC. Its protein product is CASSSPTGVEETQYF. The complete variable domain, with remaining parts taken from reference TRBV11-2 and TRBJ2-5, reads EAGVAQSPRYKIIEKRQSVAFWCNPISGHATLYWYQQILGQGPKLLIQFQNNGVVDDSQLPKDRFSAERLKGVDSTLKIQPAKLEDSAVYLCASSSPTGVEETQYFGPGTRLLVL.